This T cell receptor beta chain was profiled in a study of T cell changes during pregnancy in multiple sclerosis. The CDR3 is made up of 11 amino acids. Germline V gene lookup returns CDR1 SGHTA and CDR2 FQGNSA. Deletions cut 1 base from V and 8 bases from J, with 5 bases between. Sequencing used immunoSEQ multiplex PCR; TCRdb keeps in-frame clones, though not all of them. Here the sample spans 80,000 or so clones, about 90% being singletons. This TCR was sampled from a female donor with multiple sclerosis, enrolled in a pregnancy study. Sample: peripheral blood, taken before pregnancy. The rearrangement joins TRBV7-2 to TRBJ1-1; D uncertain. This CDR3 reads CASSLGLEAFF. CDR3 coding DNA: TGTGCCAGCAGCTTAGGACTCGAAGCTTTCTTT.